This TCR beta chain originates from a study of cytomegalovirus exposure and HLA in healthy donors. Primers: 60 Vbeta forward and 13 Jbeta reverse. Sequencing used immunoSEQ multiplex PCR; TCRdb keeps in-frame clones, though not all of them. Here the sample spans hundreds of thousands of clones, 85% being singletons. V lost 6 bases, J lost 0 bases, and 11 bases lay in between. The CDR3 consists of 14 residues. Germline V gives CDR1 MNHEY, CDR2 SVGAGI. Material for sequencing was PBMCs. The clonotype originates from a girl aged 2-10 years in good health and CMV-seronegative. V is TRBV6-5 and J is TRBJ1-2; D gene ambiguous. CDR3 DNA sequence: TGTGCCAGCAGGCCCACAGCTACTAACTATGGCTACACCTTC. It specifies CASRPTATNYGYTF.